The 4 T cell receptor beta chains below were found in one sample sequenced in a study of identical twins. Each CDR3 protein gets one entry after TCRdb re-called the 5' RACE reads with MiXCR. The repertoire has hundreds of thousands of distinct CDR3 sequences, more than 20% of them found once; the top ten carry roughly 3%. Another study also made use of these data, one on T cells expressing NK-cell markers.

The sample consisted of CD4+ T cells sorted from blood. Every receptor here comes from a young woman in good health.

This rearrangement joins TRBV10-3 to TRBJ2-1; the D is unclear. The CDR3 length is 13 residues. The V end lost 3 bases, the J end lost 5 bases, and 8 bases lay between the germline ends. CDR1 is ENHRY and CDR2 is SYGVKD in the germline V gene. The DNA of the CDR3 is TGTGCCATCAGTGACAACTTAGACAATGAGCAGTTCTTC. It translates to CAISDNLDNEQFF.

A few counts support this clonotype. CDR3 coding DNA: TGTGCCAGCAGTTACTCGAGTGAGCAGTTCTTC. It is translated as CASSYSSEQFF. The V and J genes are TRBV6-5 and TRBJ2-1; D is unresolved. The germline V gene encodes CDR1 MNHEY and CDR2 SVGAGI. The CDR3 has 11 residues. The V end lost 0 bases, the J end lost 9 bases, and 3 bases lay between the germline ends.

The V gene is TRBV29-1, the J gene TRBJ1-2, with D possibly TRBD1 on 6 matching bases. The V gene's germline CDR1 is SQVTM and CDR2 ANQGSEA. The CDR3 totals 11 residues. Trimming removed 7 bases from V and 6 bases from J, with 12 bases in between. The CDR3 DNA is TGCAGCGACGAGGGGGGCAATGGCTACACCTTC. It codes for CSDEGGNGYTF.

This clonotype was counted a few times. V usage is TRBV6-1 and J usage is TRBJ2-7; no clear D gene. There are 13 residues in the CDR3. With 6 bases removed from V and 1 base from J, the gap between germline ends came to 10 bases. The germline gives CDR1 MNHNS, CDR2 SASEGT. DNA of the CDR3: TGTGCCAGCAGACCGGTGGAGTCCTACGAGCAGTACTTC. Its translation is CASRPVESYEQYF.